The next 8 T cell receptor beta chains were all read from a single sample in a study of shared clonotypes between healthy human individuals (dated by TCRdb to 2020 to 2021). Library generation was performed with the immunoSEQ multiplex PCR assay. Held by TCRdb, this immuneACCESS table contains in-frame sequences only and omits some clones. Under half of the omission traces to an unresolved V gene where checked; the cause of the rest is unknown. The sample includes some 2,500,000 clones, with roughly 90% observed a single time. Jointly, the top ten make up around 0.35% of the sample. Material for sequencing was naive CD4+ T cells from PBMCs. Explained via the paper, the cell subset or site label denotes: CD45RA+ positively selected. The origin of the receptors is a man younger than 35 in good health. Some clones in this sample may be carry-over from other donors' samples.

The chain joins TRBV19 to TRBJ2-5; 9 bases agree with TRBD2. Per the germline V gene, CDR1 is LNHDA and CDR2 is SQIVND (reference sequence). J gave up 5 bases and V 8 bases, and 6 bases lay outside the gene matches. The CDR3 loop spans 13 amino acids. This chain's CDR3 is CASGPSGRETQYF. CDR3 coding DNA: TGTGCCAGTGGACCGAGCGGGAGGGAGACCCAGTACTTC.

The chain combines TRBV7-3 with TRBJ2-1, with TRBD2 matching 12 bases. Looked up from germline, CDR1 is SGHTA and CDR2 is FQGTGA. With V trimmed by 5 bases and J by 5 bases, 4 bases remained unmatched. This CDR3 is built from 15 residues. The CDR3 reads CASSQTSGSHNEQFF. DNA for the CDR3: TGTGCCAGCAGCCAGACTAGCGGGAGCCACAATGAGCAGTTCTTC. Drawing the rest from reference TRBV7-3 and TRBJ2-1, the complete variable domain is GAGVSQTPSNKVTEKGKYVELRCDPISGHTALYWYRQSLGQGPEFLIYFQGTGAADDSGLPNDRFFAVRPEGSVSTLKIQRTERGDSAVYLCASSQTSGSHNEQFFGPGTRLTVL.

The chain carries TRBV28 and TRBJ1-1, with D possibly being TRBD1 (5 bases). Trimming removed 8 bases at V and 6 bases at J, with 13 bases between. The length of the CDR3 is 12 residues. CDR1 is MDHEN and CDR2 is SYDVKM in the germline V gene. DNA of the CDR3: TGTGCCAGCGGAACCCAACAGGCTGAAGCTTTCTTT. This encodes CASGTQQAEAFF.

CDR3 region: CASRTSGRVTDTQYF. CDR3 bases: TGTGCCAGCAGAACTAGCGGGAGGGTCACAGATACGCAGTATTTT. The V call is TRBV2, the J call TRBJ2-3; TRBD2 agrees at 13 bases. After removal of 6 bases from V and 2 bases from J, the junction contained 2 bases not matched to a gene. This CDR3 has 15 amino acids. Per the germline V gene, CDR1 is SNHLY and CDR2 is FYNNEI. The full variable domain, with the rest looked up from reference TRBV2 and TRBJ2-3, is EPEVTQTPSHQVTQMGQEVILRCVPISNHLYFYWYRQILGQKVEFLVSFYNNEISEKSEIFDDQFSVERPDGSNFTLKIRSTKLEDSAMYFCASRTSGRVTDTQYFGPGTRLTVL.

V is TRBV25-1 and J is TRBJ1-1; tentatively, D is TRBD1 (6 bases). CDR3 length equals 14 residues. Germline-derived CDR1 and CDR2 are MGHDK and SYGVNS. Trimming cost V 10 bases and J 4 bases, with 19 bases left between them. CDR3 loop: CATHSNRAITEAFF. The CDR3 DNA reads TGTGCCACCCACAGTAACAGGGCAATCACTGAAGCTTTCTTT.

This CDR3 is CASTSSRSEQYF. The CDR3 region has the DNA TGTGCCAGCACCTCCTCCCGGAGCGAGCAGTACTTC. The rearrangement joins TRBV28 to TRBJ2-7; no reliable D call. Trimming cost V 7 bases and J 6 bases, with 13 bases left between them. The CDR3 is 12 amino acids. CDR1 and CDR2 (germline): MDHEN, SYDVKM.

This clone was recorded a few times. In DNA form, the CDR3 reads TGTGCCAGCAGTCTGTCCAGGGTTGGGCAGCCCCAGCATTTT. Translation: CASSLSRVGQPQHF. The rearrangement links TRBV6-5 to TRBJ1-5; a possible D gene is TRBD1 (5 bases). Trimming pared 5 bases from V and 7 bases from J, leaving 15 bases between. In germline, CDR1 is MNHEY, CDR2 SVGAGI. The CDR3 sequence is 14 residues long.

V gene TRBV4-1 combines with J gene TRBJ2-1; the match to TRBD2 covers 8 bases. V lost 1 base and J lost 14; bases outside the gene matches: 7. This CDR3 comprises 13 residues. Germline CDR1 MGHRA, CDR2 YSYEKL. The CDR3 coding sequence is TGCGCCAGCAGCCAAGCTTCCCGGACTAGCAAGTTCTTC. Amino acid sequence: CASSQASRTSKFF.